This T cell receptor (beta chain) was documented in a study of patients and donors after allogeneic stem cell transplantation (TCRdb year 2020). V loses 7 bases of germline sequence and J loses 4 bases, and the interval between the two ends is 14 bases. The CDR3 runs 13 residues from the cysteine to the phenylalanine. The CDR3 DNA has 39 bases and is translated from base 1. The library was generated by RT-PCR. The data were produced on a NextSeq 550. TCRdb reprocessed the public reads (quality trimming at Q25 with fastp, clone calling with MiXCR) and kept in-frame beta chains. Rows merge per CDR3 protein into single entries with the most common DNA and genes. The sample table lists 70,000 to 75,000 distinct CDR3 sequences, approximately 25% of them with a count of one. The ten largest clonotypes hold around a quarter of the sample. Details on this clonotype: Its antigen target is currently unknown. The record has no base qualities; no much larger clone is one base away.

Sequencing was performed on blood, either unsorted or a sorted T cell fraction (not recorded which). This TCR was sampled from a human donor who was either an allogeneic HSCT recipient or a stem cell or donor lymphocyte infusion donor (not recorded which). It is not recorded whose cells these are; they may come from a transplant donor. The chain links TRBV12-3 or TRBV12-4 with TRBJ2-7; confidence is insufficient to name the D gene. Read as DNA, the sequence is TGTGCCAGCAAGCCGGATAATCTTTACGAGCAGTACTTC. This gives the protein CASKPDNLYEQYF.